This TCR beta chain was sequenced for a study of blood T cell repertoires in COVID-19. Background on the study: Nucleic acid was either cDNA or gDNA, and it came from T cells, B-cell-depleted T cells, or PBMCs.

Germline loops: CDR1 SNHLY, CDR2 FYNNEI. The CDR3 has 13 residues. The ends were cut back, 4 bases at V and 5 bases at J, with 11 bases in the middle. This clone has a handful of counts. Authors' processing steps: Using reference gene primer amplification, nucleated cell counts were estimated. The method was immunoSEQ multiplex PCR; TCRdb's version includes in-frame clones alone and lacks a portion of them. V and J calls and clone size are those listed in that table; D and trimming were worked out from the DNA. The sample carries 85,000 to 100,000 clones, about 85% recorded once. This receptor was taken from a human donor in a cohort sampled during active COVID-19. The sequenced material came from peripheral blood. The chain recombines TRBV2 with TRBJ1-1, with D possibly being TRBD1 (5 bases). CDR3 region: CASSVEGRTEAFF. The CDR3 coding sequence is TGTGCCAGCAGTGTTGAGGGGAGGACTGAAGCTTTCTTT.